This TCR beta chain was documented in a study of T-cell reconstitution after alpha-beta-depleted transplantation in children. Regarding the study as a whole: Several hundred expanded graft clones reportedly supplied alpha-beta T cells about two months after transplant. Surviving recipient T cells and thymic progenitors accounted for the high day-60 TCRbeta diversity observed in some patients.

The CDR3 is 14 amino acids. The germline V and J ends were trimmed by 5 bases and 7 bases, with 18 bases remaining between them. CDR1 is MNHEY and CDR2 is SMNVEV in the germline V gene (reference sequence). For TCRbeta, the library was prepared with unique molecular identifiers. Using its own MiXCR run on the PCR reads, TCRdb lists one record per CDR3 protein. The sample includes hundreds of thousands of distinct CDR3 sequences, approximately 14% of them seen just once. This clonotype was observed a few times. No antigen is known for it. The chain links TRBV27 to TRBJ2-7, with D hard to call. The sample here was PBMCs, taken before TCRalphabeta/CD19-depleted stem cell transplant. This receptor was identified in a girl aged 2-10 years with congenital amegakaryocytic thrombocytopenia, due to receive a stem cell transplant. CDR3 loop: CASSTVPLVGEQYF. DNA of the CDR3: TGTGCCAGCAGTACGGTTCCCCTAGTTGGGGAGCAGTACTTC.